The present TCR beta chain was sequenced within a study of cytomegalovirus exposure and HLA in healthy donors. This PCR relied on a set of 60 Vbeta primers and 13 Jbeta primers. The repertoire was sequenced with immunoSEQ multiplex PCR; TCRdb's copy has only in-frame clones and lacks some. The table lists under 200,000 clones, around four fifths of them singletons. This CDR3 is built from 14 residues. The germline V and J ends were trimmed by 6 bases and 5 bases, with 17 bases remaining between them. Germline V gives CDR1 MNHEY, CDR2 SMNVEV (reference sequence). The chain combines TRBV27 with TRBJ2-7; D gene ambiguous. Source material: PBMCs. This TCR was sampled from a male donor in good health and CMV-seropositive. CDR3 amino acids: CASRPASFSHEQYF. CDR3 in DNA: TGTGCCAGCAGGCCCGCCTCATTTAGCCACGAGCAGTACTTC.